A selection of T cell receptor beta chains follows, all from one sample in a study of T cell changes during pregnancy in multiple sclerosis. Sequenced by immunoSEQ multiplex PCR; TCRdb stores in-frame clones only, minus some. The sample includes 90,000 to 100,000 clones, approximately 92% of them seen just once. Sequenced here: peripheral blood, sampled in the first trimester of pregnancy. Receptor source: a female donor with multiple sclerosis, enrolled in a pregnancy study. CDR3s include the opening cysteine and the closing phenylalanine or tryptophan. A D gene is named only where the DNA matches it firmly. Expanded clones are given a class, and other clones once, few, many or no size at all.

clone_size	d_call	v_call	j_call	cdr3_nt	cdr3_aa
.	TRBD2	TRBV25-1	TRBJ2-1	TGTGCCAGCAGCGGGCGGACTAGCGGGGGGGGTAATGAGCAGTTCTTC	CASSGRTSGGGNEQFF
.	.	TRBV19	TRBJ1-4	TGTGCCAGTAGTATGGGGCGGTCTGGGGAAAAACTGTTTTTT	CASSMGRSGEKLFF
.	.	TRBV11-2	TRBJ2-7	TGTGCCAGCACCCTGACTGGGCGGGGCGGAGGGCAGTACTTC	CASTLTGRGGGQYF
.	.	TRBV10-3	TRBJ2-5	TGTGCCATCAGTGCCCGGACAGAAGAGACCCAGTACTTC	CAISARTEETQYF
once	TRBD1	TRBV7-2	TRBJ2-5	TGTGCCAGCAGCAGATCAGGGGGCGAGCAACGAGAGACCCAGTACTTC	CASSRSGGEQRETQYF
.	.	TRBV19	TRBJ2-1	TGTGCCAGTAGTGACGGTGGCGCTCCTAGGAGGGATGAGCAGTTCTTC	CASSDGGAPRRDEQFF
.	.	TRBV7-6	TRBJ1-3	TGTGCCAGCAGCTTCGGTGATATCTCTGGAAACACCATATATTTT	CASSFGDISGNTIYF
once	TRBD1	TRBV7-6	TRBJ2-7	TGTGCCAGCAGCTTAGGGGGACAGGTACCCTACGAGCAGTACTTC	CASSLGGQVPYEQYF
.	.	TRBV6-5	TRBJ1-2	TGTGCCAGCCTCGGTGCAGGGGACTATGGCTACACCTTC	CASLGAGDYGYTF
few	.	TRBV2	TRBJ1-4	TGTGCCAGCAGTGAGGTCCGAGGCCCCGGTGAAAAACTGTTTTTT	CASSEVRGPGEKLFF
.	TRBD2	TRBV19	TRBJ2-5	TGTGCCAGTTCTTTGGGACTAGCGGGGCGGGAGACCCAGTACTTC	CASSLGLAGRETQYF
.	.	TRBV7-2	TRBJ2-2	TGTGCCAGCATCGGGGGACCGGGACGTCGTTTCCCCGGGGAGCTGTTTTTT	CASIGGPGRRFPGELFF
once	.	TRBV6-5	TRBJ1-2	TGTGCCAGCAGTTACTATTACAGGGACGATAACTATGGCTACACCTTC	CASSYYYRDDNYGYTF
.	.	TRBV2	TRBJ2-1	TGTGCCAGCAGTGAAGCCATCCCAGGGTCCTCCTACAATGAGCAGTTCTTC	CASSEAIPGSSYNEQFF
.	TRBD2	TRBV5-6	TRBJ2-1	TGTGCCAGCAGCGCGGGGAGGGGTGAGCAGTTCTTC	CASSAGRGEQFF
.	.	TRBV7-2	TRBJ2-7	TGTGCCAGCAGCTTAGACAGCCGCTACGAGCAGTACTTC	CASSLDSRYEQYF
once	.	TRBV5-5	TRBJ1-1	TGTGCCAGCAGCTTCCACTGGCGGGGGTCCGCTGAAGCTTTCTTT	CASSFHWRGSAEAFF
.	.	TRBV6-5	TRBJ2-5	TGTGCCAGCAGTTCGGAGCCCCAAGAGACCCAGTACTTC	CASSSEPQETQYF
.	.	TRBV5-1	TRBJ1-1	TGCGCCAGTATGGGGAGCGGCAGAAACACTGAAGCTTTCTTT	CASMGSGRNTEAFF
.	TRBD2	TRBV11-2	TRBJ2-2	TGTGCCAGCAGCTTAAGCGGGGTGGGGGGCACCGGGGAGCTGTTTTTT	CASSLSGVGGTGELFF
.	TRBD2	TRBV7-2	TRBJ2-7	TGTGCCAGCAGCTTAACTAGCGGGGGGGCTTACGAGCAGTACTTC	CASSLTSGGAYEQYF
.	TRBD1	TRBV27	TRBJ1-6	TGTGCCAGCGCCCAAGGGACAGGGAAGGGATCACCCCTCCACTTT	CASAQGTGKGSPLHF
.	.	TRBV2	TRBJ1-1	TGTGCCAGCGATAAACAGGGAGACGCTGAAGCTTTCTTT	CASDKQGDAEAFF
.	.	TRBV27	TRBJ2-1	TGTGCCAGCAGCCCGGACTTTTACAATGAGCAGTTCTTC	CASSPDFYNEQFF
.	.	TRBV19	TRBJ1-4	TGTGCCAGTAGTATATCGGGCAGGGGTAATGAAAAACTGTTTTTT	CASSISGRGNEKLFF
once	TRBD2	TRBV6-4	TRBJ2-3	TGTGCCAGCAGTCCCGGGGGAGCGGGGTTCACAGATACGCAGTATTTT	CASSPGGAGFTDTQYF
.	.	TRBV19	TRBJ1-5	TGTGCCAGTACCCCTCCAGGGAGGGTTTGGAATCAGCCCCAGCATTTT	CASTPPGRVWNQPQHF
.	.	TRBV15	TRBJ2-7	TGTGCCACCAGCAGAGATCAACTCGAGCAGTACTTC	CATSRDQLEQYF